The 5 T cell receptor beta chains below come from one sample, sequenced in a study of blood T cells in healthy people across ages. Sample-barcoded 5' priming and a J-beta primer mix drove a second PCR of about 6 to 11 cycles. TCRdb recomputed calls from the 5' RACE reads with MiXCR, one row per CDR3 protein. The sample consists of some 710,000 distinct CDR3 sequences, roughly 46% of them appearing once. The source material was blood. The receptors were gathered from a man older than 75 in good health.

In regard to this clonotype: Lacking the conserved final phenylalanine or tryptophan, this CDR3 likely reflects a read error. The chain uses TRBV24-1 and TRBJ2-3; 10 nucleotides agree with TRBD2. This CDR3 region has 18 residues. The junction had 8 bases not matched to a gene; V was cut back by 0 bases and J by 3 bases. Germline assignment: CDR1 KGHDR and CDR2 SFDVKD. CDR3 sequence (DNA): TGTGCCACCAGTGATTTGCAGGGACTAGCGAGAGTTACAGATACGCAGTATATT. Translating it yields CATSDLQGLARVTDTQYI.

V is TRBV9 and J is TRBJ2-3, with D tentatively TRBD2 (6 bases). This CDR3 region has 13 residues. Looked up from germline, CDR1 is SGDLS and CDR2 is YYNGEE. The germline V and J ends were trimmed by 0 bases and 7 bases, with 9 bases remaining between them. The CDR3 bases are TGTGCCAGCAGCGTAGGTAGCGGCAATACGCAGTATTTT. Residues: CASSVGSGNTQYF.

This clonotype has only a few counts. The rearrangement joins TRBV7-2 to TRBJ1-4; TRBD1 matches at 9 bases. CDR1 is SGHTA and CDR2 is FQGNSA in the germline V gene. The CDR3 consists of 15 residues. Trimming removed 1 base from V and 6 bases from J; junction bases left unmatched: 3. The CDR3 nucleotides are TGTGCCAGCAGCTTAGGGACAGGGGCCGATGAAAAACTGTTTTTT. This sequence encodes CASSLGTGADEKLFF.

The V call is TRBV20-1, the J call TRBJ2-1; D perhaps matches TRBD2 (5 bases). CDR1 is DFQATT and CDR2 is SNEGSKA in the germline V gene (reference sequence). V lost 6 bases and J lost 6, with 9 bases in between. The CDR3 has 11 amino acids. This CDR3 reads CSAASLNEQFF. CDR3 in DNA: TGCAGTGCGGCTAGCCTCAATGAGCAGTTCTTC.

This chain connects TRBV5-1 to TRBJ2-1, with TRBD2 matching over 12 bases. This CDR3 region has 16 residues. Germline CDR1 and CDR2: SGHRS and YFSETQ. The trim removed 4 bases at V and 7 bases at J, leaving 9 bases unmatched. The CDR3 DNA sequence: TGCGCCAGCAGCCTGGAGGGGACTAGCGGGTGGAATGAGCAGTTCTTC. Protein: CASSLEGTSGWNEQFF.